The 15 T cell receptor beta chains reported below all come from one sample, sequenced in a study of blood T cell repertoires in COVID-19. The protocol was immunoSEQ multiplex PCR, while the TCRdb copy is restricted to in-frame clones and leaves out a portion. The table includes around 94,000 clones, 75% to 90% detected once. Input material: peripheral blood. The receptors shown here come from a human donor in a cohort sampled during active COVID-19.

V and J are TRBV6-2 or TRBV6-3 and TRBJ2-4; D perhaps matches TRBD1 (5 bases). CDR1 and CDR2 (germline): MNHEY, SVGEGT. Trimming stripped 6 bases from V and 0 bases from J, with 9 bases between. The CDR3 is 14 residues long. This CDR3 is CASSPTGAKNIQYF. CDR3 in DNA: TGTGCCAGCAGCCCAACAGGAGCCAAAAACATTCAGTACTTC.

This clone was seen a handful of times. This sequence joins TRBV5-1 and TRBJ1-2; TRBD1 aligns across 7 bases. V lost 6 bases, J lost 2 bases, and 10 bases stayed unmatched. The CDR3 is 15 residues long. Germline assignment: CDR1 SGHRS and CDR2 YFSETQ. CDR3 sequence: CASKLVRQGNYGYTF. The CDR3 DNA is TGCGCCAGCAAGCTTGTAAGACAGGGAAACTATGGCTACACCTTC.

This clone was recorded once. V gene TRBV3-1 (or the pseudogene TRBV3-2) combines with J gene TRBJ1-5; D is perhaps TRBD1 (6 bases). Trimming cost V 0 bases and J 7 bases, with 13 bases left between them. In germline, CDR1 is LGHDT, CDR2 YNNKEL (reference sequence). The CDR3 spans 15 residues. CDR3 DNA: TGTGCCAGCAGCCAAGATCACAGGGTTGGCCAGCCCCAGCATTTT. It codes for CASSQDHRVGQPQHF.

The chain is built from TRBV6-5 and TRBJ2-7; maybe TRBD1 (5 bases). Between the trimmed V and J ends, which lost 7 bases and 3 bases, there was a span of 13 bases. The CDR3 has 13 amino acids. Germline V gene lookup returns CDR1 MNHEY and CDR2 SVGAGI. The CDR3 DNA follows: TGTGCCAGCATTCCTACAGGATTCTACGAGCAGTACTTC. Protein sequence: CASIPTGFYEQYF.

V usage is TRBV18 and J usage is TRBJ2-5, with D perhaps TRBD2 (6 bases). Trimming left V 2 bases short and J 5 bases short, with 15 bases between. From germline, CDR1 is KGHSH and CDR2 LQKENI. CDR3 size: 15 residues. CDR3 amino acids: CASSPGRGAGETQYF. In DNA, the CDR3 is TGTGCCAGCTCACCAGGAAGGGGCGCGGGGGAGACCCAGTACTTC.

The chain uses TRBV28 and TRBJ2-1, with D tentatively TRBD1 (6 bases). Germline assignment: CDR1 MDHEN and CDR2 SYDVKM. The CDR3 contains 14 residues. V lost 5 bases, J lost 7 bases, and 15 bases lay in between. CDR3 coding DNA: TGTGCCAGCAGTCTGACAGGCCCCCCAAATGAGCAGTTCTTC. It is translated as CASSLTGPPNEQFF.

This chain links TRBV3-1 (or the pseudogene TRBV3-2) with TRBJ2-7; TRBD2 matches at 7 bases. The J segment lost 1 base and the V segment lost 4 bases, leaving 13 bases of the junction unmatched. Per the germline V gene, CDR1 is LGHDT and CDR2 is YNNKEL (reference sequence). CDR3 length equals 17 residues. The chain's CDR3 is CASSPSLGQRGSYEQYF. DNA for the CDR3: TGTGCCAGCAGCCCATCCCTCGGTCAGCGGGGTTCCTACGAGCAGTACTTC.

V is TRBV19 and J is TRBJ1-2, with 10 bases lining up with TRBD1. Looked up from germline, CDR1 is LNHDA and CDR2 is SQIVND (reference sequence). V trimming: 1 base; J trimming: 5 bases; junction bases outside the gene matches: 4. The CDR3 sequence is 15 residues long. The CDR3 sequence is CASSIAGTGDYGYTF. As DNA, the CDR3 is TGTGCCAGTAGTATAGCTGGGACAGGGGATTATGGCTACACCTTC.

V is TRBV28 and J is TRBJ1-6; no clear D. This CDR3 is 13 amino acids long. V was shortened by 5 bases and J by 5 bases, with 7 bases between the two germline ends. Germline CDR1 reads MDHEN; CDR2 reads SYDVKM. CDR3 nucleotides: TGTGCCAGCAGTCCAGCGAATAATTCACCCCTCCACTTT. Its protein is CASSPANNSPLHF.

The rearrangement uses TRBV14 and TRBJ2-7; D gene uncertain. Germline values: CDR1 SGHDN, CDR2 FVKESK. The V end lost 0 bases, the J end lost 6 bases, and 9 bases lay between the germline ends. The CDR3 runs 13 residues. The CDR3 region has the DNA TGTGCCAGCAGCCAAGATCACCGGGTCGAGCAGTACTTC. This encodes CASSQDHRVEQYF.

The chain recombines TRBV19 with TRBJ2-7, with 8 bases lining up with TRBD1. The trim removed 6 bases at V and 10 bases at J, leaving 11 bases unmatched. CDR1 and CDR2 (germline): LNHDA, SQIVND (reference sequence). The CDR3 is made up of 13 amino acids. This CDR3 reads CASSLRQGRFQYF. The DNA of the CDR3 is TGTGCCAGTAGCCTTAGACAGGGGCGCTTTCAGTACTTC.

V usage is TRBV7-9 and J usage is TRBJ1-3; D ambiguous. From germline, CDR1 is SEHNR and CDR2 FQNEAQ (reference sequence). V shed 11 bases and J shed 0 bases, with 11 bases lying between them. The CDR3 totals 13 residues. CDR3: CAQSGNSGNTIYF. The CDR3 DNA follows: TGTGCCCAATCGGGGAACTCTGGAAACACCATATATTTT.

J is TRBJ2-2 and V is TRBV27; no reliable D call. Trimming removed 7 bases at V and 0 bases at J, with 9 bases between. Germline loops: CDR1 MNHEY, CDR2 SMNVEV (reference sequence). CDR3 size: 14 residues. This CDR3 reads CASNYQANTGELFF. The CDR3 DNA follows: TGTGCCAGCAATTATCAGGCGAACACCGGGGAGCTGTTTTTT.

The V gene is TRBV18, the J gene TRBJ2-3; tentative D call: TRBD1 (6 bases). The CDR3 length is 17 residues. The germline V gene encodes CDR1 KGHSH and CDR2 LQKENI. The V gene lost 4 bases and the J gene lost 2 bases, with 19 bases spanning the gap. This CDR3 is CASSQAGTLRTTDTQYF. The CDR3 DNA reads TGTGCCAGCTCACAAGCCGGGACACTACGAACCACAGATACGCAGTATTTT.

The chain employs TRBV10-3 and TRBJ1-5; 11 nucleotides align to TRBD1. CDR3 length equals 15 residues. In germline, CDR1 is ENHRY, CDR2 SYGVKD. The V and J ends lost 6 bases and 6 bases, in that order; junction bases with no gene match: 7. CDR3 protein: CAISGQGARGQPQHF. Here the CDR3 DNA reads TGTGCCATCAGCGGACAGGGGGCACGGGGTCAGCCCCAGCATTTT.